This TCR beta chain was recorded in a study of STAT5B mutations in CD4+ large granular lymphocyte leukemia. Data came from immunoSEQ multiplex PCR; TCRdb stores just in-frame clones and leaves some out. Of about 30,000 clones in the sample, 70% to 85% are singletons; the top ten hold roughly 2%. The receptor was derived from a human donor in good health. The sequenced material came from CD4+ T cells from blood buffy coats.

The CDR3 loop is CASRSERSTDTQYF. The CDR3 DNA is TGTGCCAGTAGATCTGAGCGGAGCACAGATACGCAGTATTTT. The V gene is TRBV19, the J gene TRBJ2-3; D possibly corresponds to TRBD2 (5 bases). The V end was cut by 6 bases, the J end by 0 bases, with 10 bases between. Germline-derived CDR1 and CDR2 are LNHDA and SQIVND (reference sequence). CDR3 length equals 14 residues.